These 23 T cell receptor beta chains share one sample of origin, sequenced in a study of T cell responses to AZD1222 COVID-19 vaccine. Sequenced by immunoSEQ multiplex PCR; TCRdb stores in-frame clones only, minus some. Among 130,000 to 150,000 clones, about nine tenths were seen once, and the ten largest hold 3.4%. The sequencing here drew on peripheral blood, taken on day 0 of AZD1222 vaccination. These receptors were taken from an adult in good health.

This chain joins TRBV30 and TRBJ2-2, with D perhaps TRBD2 (5 bases). This CDR3 region has 13 residues. The V end was cut by 5 bases, the J end by 7 bases, with 14 bases between. CDR1 is GTSNPN and CDR2 is SVGIG in the germline V gene (reference sequence). CDR3 residues: CAWSRYGIGELFF. As DNA, the CDR3 is TGTGCCTGGTCCCGGTACGGGATCGGGGAGCTGTTTTTT.

J is TRBJ1-3 and V is TRBV24-1; no clear D. Germline-derived CDR1 and CDR2 are KGHDR and SFDVKD. There are 16 residues in the CDR3. V lost 3 bases and J lost 0, with 11 bases in between. The CDR3 loop is CATSDGFSDSGNTIYF. The CDR3 DNA reads TGTGCCACCAGTGATGGATTCAGTGACTCTGGAAACACCATATATTTT.

The CDR3 reads CASSESGATSPTGELFF. The CDR3 coding sequence is TGTGCCAGCAGTGAGTCAGGGGCGACTAGCCCCACCGGGGAGCTGTTTTTT. The chain couples TRBV2 to TRBJ2-2; weak D call: TRBD2 (7 bases). Deletions cut 3 bases from V and 4 bases from J, with 18 bases between. In germline, CDR1 is SNHLY, CDR2 FYNNEI. The CDR3 spans 17 residues.

This chain connects TRBV7-2 to TRBJ2-3; 11 nucleotides line up with TRBD2. This CDR3 has 16 residues. V was clipped by 1 base and J by 5 bases; unmatched bases: 5. Per germline, CDR1 SGHTA and CDR2 FQGNSA. The DNA for the CDR3 is TGTGCCAGCAGCTTAGAACTAGCGGGGGAGGGAGATACGCAGTATTTT. Protein sequence: CASSLELAGEGDTQYF.

The rearrangement uses TRBV9 and TRBJ2-1; 13 bases are shared with TRBD2. From germline, CDR1 is SGDLS and CDR2 YYNGEE. This CDR3 has 16 amino acids. J was trimmed by 9 bases and V by 2 bases; bases with no gene match: 8. In DNA, the CDR3 is TGTGCCAGCAGCGTCGGGACTAGCGGGACCGTAGGTGAGCAGTTCTTC. Encoded protein: CASSVGTSGTVGEQFF. The full variable domain, completed using reference TRBV9 and TRBJ2-1, is DSGVTQTPKHLITATGQRVTLRCSPRSGDLSVYWYQQSLDQGLQFLIQYYNGEERAKGNILERFSAQQFPDLHSELNLSSLELGDSALYFCASSVGTSGTVGEQFFGPGTRLTVL.

This chain links TRBV5-5 with TRBJ1-4, with D unclear. CDR3 length: 16 residues. V lost 0 bases and J 0 bases, leaving 9 bases between the germline ends. From germline, CDR1 is SGHKS and CDR2 YYEKEE (reference sequence). The CDR3: CASSLAFRTTNEKLFF. As DNA, the CDR3 is TGTGCCAGCAGCTTGGCCTTCAGGACAACTAATGAAAAACTGTTTTTT. Variable domain in full (rest from reference TRBV5-5 and TRBJ1-4): DAGVTQSPTHLIKTRGQQVTLRCSPISGHKSVSWYQQVLGQGPQFIFQYYEKEERGRGNFPDRFSARQFPNYSSELNVNALLLGDSALYLCASSLAFRTTNEKLFFGSGTQLSVL.

The chain uses TRBV5-8 and TRBJ2-2; no clear D gene. Germline V gene lookup returns CDR1 SGHTS and CDR2 YDEGEE. The CDR3 is made up of 16 amino acids. V lost 0 bases, J lost 0 bases, and 9 bases lay in between. CDR3 sequence (DNA): TGTGCCAGCAGCTTGGGGCTGCTGGCGAACACCGGGGAGCTGTTTTTT. Its protein product is CASSLGLLANTGELFF.

In regard to this clone: Just one base apart from a much larger clone, this may be a read error. The chain is built from TRBV5-4 and TRBJ1-2, with TRBD1 matching 7 bases. The trim removed 4 bases at V and 6 bases at J, leaving 6 bases unmatched. The CDR3 contains 13 residues. Germline V gene data show CDR1 as SGHNT and CDR2 as YYREEE (reference sequence). The DNA for the CDR3 is TGTGCCAGCAGCCCGGGACAGACCAATGGCTACACCTTC. Its translation is CASSPGQTNGYTF. Based on the CDR3 plus reference TRBV5-4 and TRBJ1-2, the full variable domain is ETGVTQSPTHLIKTRGQQVTLRCSSQSGHNTVSWYQQALGQGPQFIFQYYREEENGRGNFPPRFSGLQFPNYSSELNVNALELDDSALYLCASSPGQTNGYTFGSGTRLTVV.

The chain has TRBV7-9 and TRBJ1-5; no reliable D call. The germline V and J ends were trimmed by 1 base and 4 bases, with 17 bases remaining between them. This CDR3 has 17 amino acids. Germline V gene data show CDR1 as SEHNR and CDR2 as FQNEAQ (reference sequence). CDR3: CASSLVGSIIGNQPQHF. In DNA, the CDR3 is TGTGCCAGCAGCTTAGTAGGCAGTATTATAGGGAATCAGCCCCAGCATTTT. The full variable domain, its missing parts supplied by reference TRBV7-9 and TRBJ1-5, is DTGVSQNPRHKITKRGQNVTFRCDPISEHNRLYWYRQTLGQGPEFLTYFQNEAQLEKSRLLSDRFSAERPKGSFSTLEIQRTEQGDSAMYLCASSLVGSIIGNQPQHFGDGTRLSIL.

V gene TRBV7-8 combines with J gene TRBJ1-3; D gene ambiguous. The CDR3 length is 15 residues. Germline lookup yields CDR1 SGHVS and CDR2 FQNEAQ. The ends were cut back, 3 bases at V and 2 bases at J, with 11 bases in the middle. The CDR3 protein is CASSLTWEPGNTIYF. The CDR3 nucleotides read TGTGCCAGCAGCTTGACGTGGGAGCCTGGAAACACCATATATTTT. The variable domain in full, with the rest retrieved from reference TRBV7-8 and TRBJ1-3, is GAGVSQSPRYKVAKRGQDVALRCDPISGHVSLFWYQQALGQGPEFLTYFQNEAQLDKSGLPSDRFFAERPEGSVSTLKIQRTQQEDSAVYLCASSLTWEPGNTIYFGEGSWLTVV.

The chain employs TRBV11-2 and TRBJ1-2; D gene ambiguous. Germline V gene data show CDR1 as SGHAT and CDR2 as FQNNGV. The CDR3 is 14 residues long. V lost 4 bases to trimming and J lost 5 bases, with 14 bases between them. CDR3 nucleotides: TGTGCCAGCAGCTCAGGAGCCCTAGAGTATGGCTACACCTTC. Encoded protein: CASSSGALEYGYTF.

The V gene is TRBV7-2, the J gene TRBJ1-3; perhaps TRBD2 as D (5 bases). The DNA matches TRBJ2-2 better at its end, which makes the J call doubtful. The V gene's germline CDR1 is SGHTA and CDR2 FQGNSA. The CDR3 is 15 amino acids. The CDR3 region is CASSQRAVNTGELFF. The DNA of the CDR3 is TGTGCCAGCAGCCAGAGGGCGGTGAACACCGGGGAGCTGTTTTTT.

V usage is TRBV29-1 and J usage is TRBJ2-7; TRBD1 aligns across 10 bases. CDR3 length: 14 amino acids. Germline V gives CDR1 SQVTM, CDR2 ANQGSEA. V dropped 6 bases and J dropped 0; count of bases not matched to a gene: 5. CDR3 bases: TGCAGCGTCGAGGACAGGGGGACCTCCTACGAGCAGTACTTC. Encoded protein: CSVEDRGTSYEQYF.

The rearrangement joins TRBV7-9 to TRBJ2-4; 8 nucleotides agree with TRBD1. Germline assignment: CDR1 SEHNR and CDR2 FQNEAQ (reference sequence). The CDR3 loop spans 15 amino acids. With 5 bases clipped from V and 5 bases from J, the junction kept 8 bases outside the gene matches. The CDR3 reads CASSPRAGGQNIQYF. The DNA of the CDR3 is TGTGCCAGCAGCCCTAGGGCAGGGGGCCAAAACATTCAGTACTTC.

The J gene is TRBJ1-1, the V gene TRBV30; the D is unclear. V lost 2 bases to trimming and J lost 1 base, with 11 bases between them. The CDR3 is 14 residues long. CDR1 GTSNPN and CDR2 SVGIG come from the germline V gene (reference sequence). The CDR3 DNA follows: TGTGCCTGGAGTATTACAGTCCAGAACACTGAAGCTTTCTTT. It yields the protein CAWSITVQNTEAFF.

The J gene is TRBJ2-7, the V gene TRBV19; weak D call: TRBD2 (6 bases). CDR3 length: 16 amino acids. V shed 0 bases and J shed 2 bases, with 14 bases lying between them. Germline assignment: CDR1 LNHDA and CDR2 SQIVND (reference sequence). The CDR3: CASSIDIGSPTYEQYF. The CDR3 DNA is TGTGCCAGTAGTATAGATATCGGGAGCCCAACCTACGAGCAGTACTTC.

The rearrangement joins TRBV15 to TRBJ1-1; no clear D gene. Germline CDR1 LNHNV, CDR2 YYDKDF (reference sequence). This CDR3 contains 17 residues. V was clipped by 1 base and J by 1 base, with 16 bases between them. DNA for the CDR3: TGTGCCACCAGCAGAGGATCCCCTCGCTATGGGAACACTGAAGCTTTCTTT. Encoded protein: CATSRGSPRYGNTEAFF. The full variable domain, its missing parts supplied by reference TRBV15 and TRBJ1-1, is DAMVIQNPRYQVTQFGKPVTLSCSQTLNHNVMYWYQQKSSQAPKLLFHYYDKDFNNEADTPDNFQSRRPNTSFCFLDIRSPGLGDTAMYLCATSRGSPRYGNTEAFFGQGTRLTVV.

The chain carries TRBV18 and TRBJ2-3, with 8 positions matching TRBD2. The CDR3 spans 16 residues. With V trimmed by 0 bases and J by 2 bases, 4 bases remained unmatched. Germline CDR1 and CDR2: KGHSH and LQKENI. CDR3 in DNA: TGTGCCAGCTCACCACCAACTAGCGGCTCCACAGATACGCAGTATTTT. It codes for CASSPPTSGSTDTQYF. The full variable domain, with the rest looked up from reference TRBV18 and TRBJ2-3, is NAGVMQNPRHLVRRRGQEARLRCSPMKGHSHVYWYRQLPEEGLKFMVYLQKENIIDESGMPKERFSAEFPKEGPSILRIQQVVRGDSAAYFCASSPPTSGSTDTQYFGPGTRLTVL.

Remarks on this clone: The same CDR3 arises from other DNA sequences in this sample as well. The chain has TRBV6-1 and TRBJ1-1; no clear D. Trimming cost V 0 bases and J 1 base, with 3 bases left between them. The CDR3 is 13 residues long. Germline CDR1 MNHNS, CDR2 SASEGT. The CDR3 here is CASSEAGNTEAFF. DNA of the CDR3: TGTGCCAGCAGTGAAGCAGGGAACACTGAAGCTTTCTTT.

This chain uses TRBV5-6 with TRBJ2-1; TRBD2 matches 15 bases. Trimming took 3 bases from V and 9 from J; bases not matched to a gene: 7. The CDR3 has 16 amino acids. Per the germline V gene, CDR1 is SGHDT and CDR2 is YYEEEE. The CDR3 is CASSSPGLAGGIEQFF. CDR3 nucleotide sequence: TGTGCCAGCAGCTCGCCGGGACTAGCGGGGGGCATTGAGCAGTTCTTC.

V usage is TRBV29-1 and J usage is TRBJ2-7; D not resolved. Germline values: CDR1 SQVTM, CDR2 ANQGSEA. Trimming stripped 7 bases from V and 7 bases from J, with 14 bases between. The CDR3 contains 11 residues. The CDR3 region has the DNA TGCAGCGGGCCTCCGGGCGCGGAGCAGTACTTC. Protein product: CSGPPGAEQYF.

The rearrangement joins TRBV30 to TRBJ2-7; no firm D call. The CDR3 is 12 amino acids. Germline lookup yields CDR1 GTSNPN and CDR2 SVGIG (reference sequence). Trimming pared 2 bases from V and 0 bases from J, leaving 5 bases between. The CDR3 nucleotides are TGTGCCTGGAGTAGGATCTCCTACGAGCAGTACTTC. This gives the protein CAWSRISYEQYF.

The rearrangement joins TRBV5-6 to TRBJ2-3; D is unresolved. The V gene lost 0 bases and the J gene lost 7 bases, with 12 bases spanning the gap. Germline V CDR1 and CDR2: SGHDT, YYEEEE. The CDR3 length is 14 residues. The CDR3 loop is CASSLDMSVHTQYF. CDR3 nucleotide sequence: TGTGCCAGCAGCTTGGACATGAGTGTGCATACGCAGTATTTT.